Following are 9 T cell receptor beta chains from one sample sequenced in a study of T cell responses to AZD1222 COVID-19 vaccine. Only in-frame clones appear in the TCRdb table, and some are missing; sequencing was by immunoSEQ multiplex PCR. The table has 250,000 to 300,000 clones, roughly 93% seen once; the top ten hold approximately 0.52%. This specimen consisted of peripheral blood, obtained 28 days after the second AZD1222 dose. These receptors were obtained from an adult who received the AZD1222 COVID-19 vaccine.

The chain recombines TRBV2 with TRBJ2-2, with D maybe TRBD1 (6 bases). Germline V gives CDR1 SNHLY, CDR2 FYNNEI. The V end lost 7 bases, the J end lost 5 bases, and 11 bases lay between the germline ends. The CDR3 totals 13 residues. The CDR3 sequence is CASIGQLTGELFF. CDR3 nucleotides: TGTGCCAGCATTGGACAGTTAACCGGGGAGCTGTTTTTT.

The chain recombines TRBV5-1 with TRBJ2-2, with D tentatively TRBD1 (5 bases). This CDR3 is built from 16 residues. V shed 2 bases and J shed 0 bases, with 11 bases lying between them. Germline V gives CDR1 SGHRS, CDR2 YFSETQ. The CDR3 sequence: CASSFLTGSNTGELFF. Written as DNA, the CDR3 is TGCGCCAGCAGCTTTCTAACAGGATCGAACACCGGGGAGCTGTTTTTT.

The chain recombines TRBV5-4 with TRBJ2-7; the match to TRBD1 covers 9 bases. V lost 3 bases, J lost 6 bases, and 7 bases stayed unmatched. There are 14 residues in the CDR3. CDR1 is SGHNT and CDR2 is YYREEE in the germline V gene (reference sequence). The CDR3 bases are TGTGCCAGCAGCTCCCGGGACAGGGCGCGCGAGCAGTACTTC. It specifies CASSSRDRAREQYF.

The rearrangement uses TRBV7-6 and TRBJ1-3; D is unclear. V gave up 2 bases and J gave up 0 bases, with 8 bases separating them. Germline V gene sequence: CDR1 SGHVS, CDR2 FNYEAQ. The CDR3 is 15 residues long. CDR3 amino acids: CASSLNGSSGNTIYF. Here the CDR3 DNA reads TGTGCCAGCAGCTTAAACGGGAGCTCTGGAAACACCATATATTTT.

This clone was observed a few times. J is TRBJ2-7 and V is TRBV7-9, with a tentative D call TRBD2 (5 bases). V was shortened by 6 bases and J by 2 bases, with 17 bases between the two germline ends. There are 15 residues in the CDR3. Germline CDR1 reads SEHNR; CDR2 reads FQNEAQ (reference sequence). The CDR3 reads CASRSSMREPYEQYF. The CDR3 DNA is TGTGCCAGCAGATCTAGTATGAGGGAACCCTACGAGCAGTACTTC.

This clone is a singleton in its sample. This chain links TRBV7-9 with TRBJ2-5, with no clear D. The V gene lost 1 base and the J gene lost 7 bases, with 10 bases spanning the gap. Per germline, CDR1 SEHNR and CDR2 FQNEAQ (reference sequence). The CDR3 has 13 amino acids. The CDR3 coding sequence is TGTGCCAGCAGCTTAGGGCCAAGGCGGACCCAGTACTTC. It yields the protein CASSLGPRRTQYF.

This chain links TRBV3-1 (or the pseudogene TRBV3-2) with TRBJ2-7; 7 nucleotides align to TRBD2. The germline gives CDR1 LGHDT, CDR2 YNNKEL (reference sequence). The CDR3 sequence is 14 residues long. The V and J ends lost 4 bases and 3 bases, in that order; junction bases with no gene match: 6. CDR3 nucleotides: TGTGCCAGCAGCCGACAACTAGCGAGCTACGAGCAGTACTTC. Protein sequence: CASSRQLASYEQYF.

This chain joins TRBV5-1 and TRBJ2-7, with no clear D. The germline V gene has CDR1 SGHRS and CDR2 YFSETQ. V was shortened by 2 bases and J by 2 bases, with 14 bases between the two germline ends. This CDR3 region has 15 residues. The CDR3 region has the DNA TGCGCCAGCAGCTTACGGACGGGCTCCCCCTACGAGCAGTACTTC. Its protein product is CASSLRTGSPYEQYF.

This clone showed up just once. This chain joins TRBV27 and TRBJ1-6, with 12 bases lining up with TRBD1. The germline gives CDR1 MNHEY, CDR2 SMNVEV (reference sequence). After removal of 5 bases from V and 11 bases from J, the junction contained 7 bases not matched to a gene. The CDR3 has 15 amino acids. This chain's CDR3 is CASSPGTGGGAPLHF. The DNA for the CDR3 is TGTGCCAGCAGTCCGGGGACAGGGGGCGGGGCACCCCTCCACTTT.